This passage covers 17 T cell receptor beta chains from one sample sequenced in a study of neurological immune-mediated disorders. MiXCR, applied by TCRdb to the 5' RACE reads, yields one record per CDR3 protein. Among more than 70,000 distinct CDR3 sequences listed, 10% were seen once. Material for sequencing was PBMCs. These receptors were obtained from a man aged 35 to 55 in good health.

This clonotype was detected ten times or more. The chain has TRBV5-1 and TRBJ2-3; TRBD1 matches at 10 bases. There are 16 residues in the CDR3. J lost 5 bases, V lost 2 bases, and 8 bases had no gene match. Germline values: CDR1 SGHRS, CDR2 YFSETQ. The chain's CDR3 is CASSFTQTGGGDTQYF. In DNA form, the CDR3 reads TGCGCCAGCAGCTTTACCCAGACAGGGGGCGGAGATACGCAGTATTTT.

This clonotype showed up many times. This rearrangement joins TRBV7-2 to TRBJ1-5; unclear D gene. In germline, CDR1 is SGHTA, CDR2 FQGNSA. CDR3 size: 12 residues. V was trimmed by 5 bases and J by 3 bases, leaving 5 bases between them. CDR3 sequence (DNA): TGTGCCAGCAGCAGGGACAATCAGCCCCAGCATTTT. This gives the protein CASSRDNQPQHF.

In its sample, this clonotype was seen many times. This chain's CDR3 is CASSSPGLAGGVRDTQYF. CDR3 nucleotides: TGTGCCAGCAGCTCGCCGGGACTAGCGGGAGGGGTGCGAGATACGCAGTATTTT. The gene calls are TRBV28 and TRBJ2-3, with 16 bases identical to TRBD2. Germline V CDR1 and CDR2: MDHEN, SYDVKM. The J segment lost 5 bases and the V segment lost 6 bases, leaving 11 bases of the junction unmatched. The CDR3 has 18 amino acids.

This clonotype has at least ten counts. V gene TRBV29-1 combines with J gene TRBJ2-1; 7 nucleotides match TRBD2. Germline values: CDR1 SQVTM, CDR2 ANQGSEA. Unmatched junction bases numbered 6, after V lost 4 bases and J lost 6 bases. The CDR3 runs to 13 residues. The CDR3 DNA reads TGCAGCGTTGCCCCCGGGACTACCAATGAGCAGTTCTTC. Its protein product is CSVAPGTTNEQFF.

Many counts were recorded for this clonotype. The chain links TRBV12-3 or TRBV12-4 to TRBJ2-7, with 7 nucleotides matching TRBD2. V dropped 0 bases and J dropped 1; count of bases not matched to a gene: 6. CDR3 length equals 16 residues. Here the CDR3 DNA reads TGTGCCAGCAGTTTAGCGGGGGGGGGACTGTCCTACGAGCAGTACTTC. Residues: CASSLAGGGLSYEQYF.

This clonotype was counted ten times or more. The rearrangement uses TRBV20-1 and TRBJ2-7, with TRBD1 matching over 9 bases. After removal of 6 bases from V and 6 bases from J, the junction contained 9 bases not matched to a gene. Germline CDR1 and CDR2: DFQATT and SNEGSKA (reference sequence). The CDR3 contains 13 residues. The CDR3 protein is CSAGTGIPGEQYF. The CDR3 coding sequence is TGCAGTGCAGGGACAGGGATCCCTGGCGAGCAGTACTTC.

This clonotype was observed many times. This chain connects TRBV12-5 to TRBJ2-3; D is perhaps TRBD2 (5 bases). Germline V gene data show CDR1 as LGHNT and CDR2 as FRNRAP. The CDR3 totals 16 residues. Trimming took off 0 bases at V and 4 bases at J, with 14 bases between the two ends. CDR3 sequence (DNA): TGTGCTAGTGGTTTGGTACTCACTAGGAGCGCAGATACGCAGTATTTT. As protein: CASGLVLTRSADTQYF.

Many counts were recorded for this clonotype. The genes are TRBV29-1 and TRBJ2-5, with TRBD1 matching 8 bases. V lost 7 bases, J lost 1 base, and 2 bases stayed unmatched. Germline values: CDR1 SQVTM, CDR2 ANQGSEA. The CDR3 has 12 amino acids. The DNA of the CDR3 is TGCAGCGGGGGACAGGCCCAAGAGACCCAGTACTTC. Translated, it gives CSGGQAQETQYF. The variable domain in full, with the rest retrieved from reference TRBV29-1 and TRBJ2-5, is SAVISQKPSRDICQRGTSLTIQCQVDSQVTMMFWYRQQPGQSLTLIATANQGSEATYESGFVIDKFPISRPNLTFSTLTVSNMSPEDSSIYLCSGGQAQETQYFGPGTRLLVL.

This clonotype was seen at least ten times. This rearrangement joins TRBV20-1 to TRBJ1-1; the match to TRBD1 covers 7 bases. Unmatched junction bases numbered 8, after V lost 1 base and J lost 3 bases. CDR1 DFQATT and CDR2 SNEGSKA come from the germline V gene (reference sequence). The CDR3 runs to 15 residues. CDR3 DNA sequence: TGCAGTGCTAGAGGCAATCAGGGGGTGGACACTGAAGCTTTCTTT. Translation gives CSARGNQGVDTEAFF.

At least ten counts were recorded for this clonotype. The V and J genes are TRBV6-6 and TRBJ1-1; D is unresolved. The CDR3 is 14 amino acids. The germline V gene has CDR1 MNHNY and CDR2 SVGAGI (reference sequence). Trimming left V 2 bases short and J 1 base short, with 8 bases between. Here the CDR3 DNA reads TGTGCCAGCAGTTACACCAACAAGAACACTGAAGCTTTCTTT. It codes for CASSYTNKNTEAFF.

The table lists this clonotype with a count of one. Germline and junction disagree at one end, which may indicate a read error. The chain links TRBV7-2 to TRBJ2-7; 7 nucleotides line up with TRBD1. CDR3 length: 15 residues. Germline V lookup: CDR1 SGHTA, CDR2 FQGNSA. The CDR3, as DNA: TGTGCCAGCAGCCTGACAGGGTTGGGCTCCTACGAACAGTACTTC. Its translation is CASSLTGLGSYEQYF.

This clonotype has a handful of counts. A much larger clone differs from this one at a single base, so this may be a read error. V gene TRBV20-1 combines with J gene TRBJ2-7; 13 bases fit TRBD2. Germline V gene lookup returns CDR1 DFQATT and CDR2 SNEGSKA (reference sequence). CDR3 length: 14 residues. The CDR3 DNA is TGCAGTGCTGGAACTAGCGGGGGGGCCGGAGAGCTGTACTTC. It specifies CSAGTSGGAGELYF.

Notes on this clonotype: With a much larger clone just one base away, this may be a read error. V and J are TRBV6-4 and TRBJ2-7, with D tentatively TRBD1 (5 bases). This CDR3 has 15 residues. Germline lookup yields CDR1 MRHNA and CDR2 SNTAGT. The ends were cut back, 0 bases at V and 7 bases at J, with 16 bases in the middle. CDR3: CASSDSGTLSGEQYF. The CDR3 DNA reads TGTGCCAGCAGTGACTCCGGTACACTATCAGGGGAGCAGTACTTC.

This clonotype appeared many times. The chain couples TRBV5-5 to TRBJ1-6, with 11 bases identical to TRBD1. Trimming took 5 bases from V and 10 from J; bases not matched to a gene: 11. The CDR3 extends over 16 amino acids. Germline CDR1 is SGHKS and CDR2 is YYEKEE (reference sequence). In DNA form, the CDR3 reads TGTGCCAGCAGTCTCGGACAGGGGGCTCCTAGGTCACCCCTCCACTTT. Its translation is CASSLGQGAPRSPLHF.

At least ten counts were recorded for this clonotype. The V and J genes are TRBV12-3 or TRBV12-4 and TRBJ2-7; D gene ambiguous. V was pared by 3 bases and J by 0 bases, with 6 bases between. The CDR3 length is 13 residues. CDR3 region: CASSFGASYEQYF. The CDR3 DNA reads TGTGCCAGCAGTTTTGGTGCCTCCTACGAGCAGTACTTC.

V and J are TRBV6-1 and TRBJ1-3; D not certain. The CDR3 runs 15 residues. From germline, CDR1 is MNHNS and CDR2 SASEGT. The ends were cut back, 1 base at V and 0 bases at J, with 7 bases in the middle. This CDR3 reads CASSEVPDSGNTIYF. Written as DNA, the CDR3 is TGTGCCAGCAGTGAAGTCCCCGACTCTGGAAACACCATATATTTT.

V and J are TRBV7-2 and TRBJ2-7, with TRBD1 matching 10 bases. With V trimmed by 2 bases and J by 0 bases, 19 bases remained unmatched. CDR3 size: 21 residues. In germline, CDR1 is SGHTA, CDR2 FQGNSA. CDR3 in DNA: TGTGCCAGCAGCTTATCATTGACAGGGGGCCTAGCGCGATACTACTCCTACGAGCAGTACTTC. Translated, it gives CASSLSLTGGLARYYSYEQYF.